What follows is one TCR beta chain and its context. The antigen this receptor binds is unknown. No quality values exist for individual bases; no much larger clone is one base distant. Library prep was done by the immunoSEQ multiplex PCR assay. For the multiplex PCR, a mixture combining 60 forward primers for TCR Vbeta segments and 13 reverse primers for TCR Jbeta segments was used. A multiplex PCR assay on genomic DNA amplified the CDR3 region of rearranged TCR beta genes. On the Illumina HiSeq System, the amplified TCR beta libraries were sequenced as 87-base-pair reads. Regarding the original processing steps: Across the 500 to 750 repertoires, a later analysis counted 78 million or so unique TCR beta chains, some 11 million of which were shared by at least two donors. Raw reads were error-corrected and collapsed into unique sequences by a nearest-neighbor algorithm in which closely related sequences were merged to remove PCR and sequencing errors. To assign V, D and J gene segments, CDR3 sequences were aligned to IMGT reference sequences. For a sequence to be retained, at least a six-nucleotide match to both a V gene segment and a J gene segment was required. Rearrangements were classified as productive when the CDR3 lacked stop codons and remained in frame with V and J, and all other rearrangements were classified as non-productive. CDR3 was defined according to IMGT convention as the region running from the second conserved V-encoded cysteine to the conserved J-encoded phenylalanine. In an earlier analysis of just under 600 of the donors, sequences lacking an unambiguous match to a single V gene segment were excluded. In an earlier analysis of 587 of the donors, V segments were called functional above 56.7% productive rearrangements and were called segregating when the between-donor standard deviation exceeded 5%. A statistical classification framework was developed to diagnose cytomegalovirus status using the catalog of TCR beta chain sequences. In a later analysis, V and J genes were assigned by comparing TCR nucleotide sequences against IMGT/GENE-DB human TR gene sequences. The TCRdist pipeline was used in a later analysis to assign CDR3 sequences and most-parsimonious VDJ recombination scenarios. In a later analysis, every TCR beta chain was defined by the combination of its CDR3 amino acid sequence and its V-gene family, and reads without a unique V-gene family were dropped. A later analysis removed several hundred highly shared, low-generation-probability nucleotide sequences to deal with suspected cross-contamination and a sequencing artifact. In a later analysis, a clonal expansion index was calculated for each public chain from normalized within-repertoire ranks of inferred template counts. Generation probabilities in a later analysis came from a VDJ recombination model fitted to out-of-frame rearrangements, and those results were checked against IGoR. Hypergeometric tests were used in a later analysis to score TCR-TCR, TCR-HLA and TCR-CMV co-occurrence, with a repertoire-size bias correction applied to the TCR pairs. A later analysis estimated false discovery rates by permuting HLA or CMV assignments 20 times. In a later analysis, co-occurring TCRs were grouped using DBSCAN, with TCRdist sequence similarity added in when clustering inside HLA-allele-positive subsets. For co-occurrence clustering, repertoires with fewer than 30,000 or more than 120,000 public chains were excluded, along with roughly 5 repertoires with anomalous nucleotide sharing. In its TCRdb copy, this immuneACCESS table keeps in-frame sequences only and misses some clones. Where compared with another copy, unresolved V genes explain less than half of these, and the others have no known cause. The V and J calls and the clone size are those of that table, but D and trimming were determined from the DNA. Here the sample has hundreds of thousands of clones; 70% to 85% occur a single time. The ten biggest clones cover about 0.6% of the sample.

This sample was included in a study of cytomegalovirus exposure and HLA in healthy donors (dated by TCRdb to the late 2010s). Some background on the complete study: An earlier analysis of approximately 640 of the donors reported approximately 290 Gb of sequence data and around 110 million unique TCR beta sequences from roughly 180 million T cells. Among a few hundred genotyped donors of the cohort, an average of roughly 240,000 unique TCR beta nucleotide sequences were sequenced per donor, approximately 20% of them non-productive. Genome-wide SNP genotypes for about 65% of the roughly 670 donors were used in a later genetic analysis, which treated that subset as a discovery cohort. Roughly 300 gigabases of sequencing data and 70 million to 95 million unique TCR sequences made up an early release that covered several hundred HLA-typed donors. An earlier analysis of several hundred of the donors used high-throughput TCR beta sequencing to judge whether each TCR beta V gene segment behaved as functional or pseudogenic. The T cell repertoires of around 670 subjects were profiled by immunosequencing and related to cytomegalovirus serostatus. The study aimed to test whether cataloging public T cell receptors could reveal signatures of past pathogen exposure. All discovery cohort repertoires had been generated on a single sequencing platform. Donor age, sex, ethnicity and CMV serostatus were compiled alongside the repertoire data. Both class I and class II loci were covered by HLA typing, at four-digit resolution. The later analysis used no new phenotypic data to find candidate immune exposures, relying instead on TCR beta sequences and their occurrence across donors. Among the approximately 400 genotyped donors, under 90% belonged to the genetic ancestry cluster associated with self-reported Caucasian donors. To predict cytomegalovirus infection status, the study brought together high-throughput TCR immunosequencing, statistical association of individual TCRs with disease status, and machine learning. The number of typed donors differed by locus: about 629-640 for A, B, C, DRB1 and DQB1; roughly 510 for DQA1; 606 for DPA1; and 400 to 480 for DPB1. Along with the approximately 650-subject first cohort, a separate validation cohort of over a hundred different subjects was used. Because of strong linkage in the cohort, five DR-DQ haplotypes were treated as single units for association and clustering. A later analysis re-examined previously published TCR beta repertoires from over 500 donors and added high-resolution HLA genotyping to investigate patterns of TCR occurrence. Overall results and qualifications from the work: Because HLA typing was missing for some donors at each locus, association tests included only the typed subset. In a later genetic analysis, a missense DCLRE1C variant was associated with V-gene and J-gene trimming of TCR beta chains, and the association was replicated in an independent cohort. The authors suggested that the approach could potentially be extended to other disease states and immunological phenotypes. Only TCR beta chains were sequenced in this cohort, and the absence of alpha or paired-chain data limited detectable features. A group of highly shared sequence variants was considered likely to be a technical artifact of the sequencing pipeline. Specific HLA alleles were associated with 15,000 to 20,000 TCR beta sequences at a false discovery rate of 0.05 in a later analysis. Compared with equally common non-associated chains, HLA-associated TCR beta chains in a later analysis were more clonally expanded and had lower generation probabilities. Assigning TCR associations to individual alleles was difficult when HLA alleles, especially DR and DQ, strongly co-occurred. A further reported finding was that TCR beta sequences accurately predicted the HLA-A and HLA-B alleles for most subjects in the first cohort. In vitro tests confirmed that three of the cytomegalovirus-associated TCR beta chains recognize cytomegalovirus antigens. According to a later analysis, parvovirus B19, influenza, CMV and Epstein-Barr virus appeared linked to several top co-occurrence clusters. According to a later analysis, TCR association rates differed among HLA loci, with DRB1 alleles showing the most associated TCRs and HLA-C alleles showing the fewest. Most TCR sequences were seen in very few donors, while some public TCRs were found in many individuals. Broadly in line with IMGT annotations, most TCR beta V segments showed up in productive rearrangements about 90% or about 30% of the time in an earlier analysis of 587 of the donors. The classifier was reported to diagnose cytomegalovirus status with high specificity and sensitivity in both the original and validation cohorts. According to a later analysis, most CMV-associated TCR beta chains appeared to be HLA-restricted, and the HLA associations seemed to be driven largely by CMV exposure. Immune exposure information for the cohort was limited to CMV serostatus. Some IMGT-functional V segments, including TRBV6-2 and TRBV6-3, could not be distinguished by the 87-base-pair reads and were therefore excluded. In a later genetic analysis, fewer N-insertions in productive TCRs were reported among donors in an Asian-associated ancestry cluster than the approximately 670-donor mean. Correlated functional status among segregating V segments might reflect linkage disequilibrium, but an unknown experimental factor could not be ruled out. The presence/absence analyses assumed that sequencing depth was roughly uniform across donors, and that assumption may not be true. The study gave a list of 150 to 200 TCR beta chains associated with cytomegalovirus. Because counts were too low, approximately 15 rarely observed V segments, including chromosome 9 orphons, were excluded from the earlier analysis of a few hundred of the donors.

The cohort consisted of more than 650 healthy bone marrow donors. At the time of sampling, all cohort members were nominally healthy, though unrecorded immune exposures were likely present. The donor was CMV seronegative and was included in the group of 352 seronegative cohort members. Each donor provided a peripheral blood sample, and peripheral blood mononuclear cells were used for TCR beta sequencing. The Qiagen DNeasy Blood Extraction Kit was used to extract genomic DNA from the blood cell samples. From the cysteine through the phenylalanine, the CDR3 covers 14 amino acids. Only the CDR3 DNA stays, 42 bases, in frame from base 1. V is cut back by 0 bases and J by 5 bases, with 4 bases in the junction unmatched. The germline V gene provides CDR1 SGHDT and CDR2 YYEEEE.

The specimen was PBMCs. The V and J segments used are TRBV5-6 and TRBJ2-5, with 7 central nucleotides matching TRBD1. The receptor was isolated from a woman in her forties in good health and CMV-seronegative. The DNA sequence is given as TGTGCCAGCAGCTTGGGAGGGGGCGCCGAGACCCAGTACTTC. It is translated as CASSLGGGAETQYF.